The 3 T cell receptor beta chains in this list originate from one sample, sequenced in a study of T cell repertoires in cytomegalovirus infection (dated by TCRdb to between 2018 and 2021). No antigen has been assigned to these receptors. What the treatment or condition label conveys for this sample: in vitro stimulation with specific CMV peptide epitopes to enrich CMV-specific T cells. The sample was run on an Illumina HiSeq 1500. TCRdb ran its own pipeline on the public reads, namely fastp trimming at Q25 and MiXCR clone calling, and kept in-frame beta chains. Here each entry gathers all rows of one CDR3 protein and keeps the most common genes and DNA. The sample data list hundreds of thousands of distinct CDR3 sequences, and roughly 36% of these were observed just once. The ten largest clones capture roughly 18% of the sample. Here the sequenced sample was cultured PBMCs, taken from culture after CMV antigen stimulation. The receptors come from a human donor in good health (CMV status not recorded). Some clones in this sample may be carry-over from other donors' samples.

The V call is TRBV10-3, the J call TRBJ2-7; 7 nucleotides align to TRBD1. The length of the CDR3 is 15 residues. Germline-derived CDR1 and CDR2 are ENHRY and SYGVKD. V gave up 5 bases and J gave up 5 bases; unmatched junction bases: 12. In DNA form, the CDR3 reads TGTGCCATCAGTAGGTTACAGGGACAGAACGACGAGCAGTACTTC. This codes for CAISRLQGQNDEQYF.

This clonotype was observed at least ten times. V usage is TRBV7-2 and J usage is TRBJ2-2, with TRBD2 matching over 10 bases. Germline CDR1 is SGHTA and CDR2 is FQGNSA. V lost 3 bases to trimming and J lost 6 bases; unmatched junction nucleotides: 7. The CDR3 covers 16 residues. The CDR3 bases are TGTGCCAGCAGCTTTAGACCTAGCGGGAGATCCGGGGAGCTGTTTTTT. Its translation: CASSFRPSGRSGELFF.

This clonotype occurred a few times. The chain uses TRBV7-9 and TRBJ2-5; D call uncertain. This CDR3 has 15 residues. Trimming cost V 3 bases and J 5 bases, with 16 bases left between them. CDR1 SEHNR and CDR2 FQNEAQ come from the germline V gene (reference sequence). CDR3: CASSFGRPAGETQYF. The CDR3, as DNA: TGTGCCAGCAGCTTCGGCCGGCCAGCTGGGGAGACCCAGTACTTC.